The sequence of this T cell receptor beta chain was determined in a study of cytomegalovirus exposure and HLA in healthy donors. Overall study context: Out of 398 genotyped donors, about 76% belonged to the Caucasian-associated ancestry cluster. Findings of the study overall: It is likely that the observed cluster of highly shared sequence variants was a sequencing artifact. In an earlier analysis, productive rearrangement rates for most beta V segments clustered near 87% or 30%.

On this clone: The target antigen is unknown.

In the PCR, 60 Vbeta and 13 Jbeta primers were used. The data were produced by immunoSEQ multiplex PCR, yet TCRdb's version contains in-frame clones alone and is incomplete. The data hold some 110,000 clones, with about 70% observed a single time. With 4 bases removed from V and 3 bases from J, the gap between germline ends came to 16 bases. CDR1 is SGHRS, CDR2 YFSETQ, per germline. CDR3 length equals 15 residues. The source of this sequence is a man aged 25-40 years in good health and CMV-seronegative. Sequencing was performed on PBMCs. The V call is TRBV5-1, the J call TRBJ1-1; unclear D gene. CDR3 in amino acids: CASSQEGRGYTEAFF. The CDR3 DNA is TGCGCCAGCAGCCAAGAGGGTCGGGGATACACTGAAGCTTTCTTT.